What follows are 7 T cell receptor beta chains derived from one specimen sequenced in a study of blood T cell repertoires in COVID-19. TCRdb's table, derived via immunoSEQ multiplex PCR, lists solely in-frame clones and lacks some. The table includes 150,000 or so clones, around 83% detected once. Material: peripheral blood. These receptors were taken from a man in his 70s who had recovered from COVID-19.

The chain uses TRBV7-9 and TRBJ2-1; TRBD2 aligns across 7 bases. CDR1 and CDR2 (germline): SEHNR, FQNEAQ (reference sequence). CDR3 size: 17 residues. V shed 4 bases and J 0 bases; nucleotides not matched to a gene: 9. The CDR3 reads CASSSALGGSSYNEQFF. CDR3 nucleotides: TGTGCCAGCAGCTCAGCCCTGGGCGGGAGCTCCTACAATGAGCAGTTCTTC.

This chain connects TRBV9 to TRBJ2-7; 7 nucleotides agree with TRBD1. Germline V gene lookup returns CDR1 SGDLS and CDR2 YYNGEE. J lost 2 bases, V lost 4 bases, and 6 bases had no gene match. The CDR3 loop spans 14 amino acids. The CDR3 bases are TGTGCCAGCAGCATAGGACAGGAGGCCTACGAGCAGTACTTC. It encodes CASSIGQEAYEQYF.

The chain employs TRBV15 and TRBJ1-2, with D hard to call. The CDR3 loop spans 15 amino acids. CDR1 and CDR2 (germline): LNHNV, YYDKDF (reference sequence). Between the trimmed V and J ends, which lost 0 bases and 0 bases, there was a span of 8 bases. The CDR3, as DNA: TGTGCCACCAGCAGAGATGTCGGGGCTAACTATGGCTACACCTTC. Amino acid sequence: CATSRDVGANYGYTF. Full variable domain (rest looked up from reference TRBV15 and TRBJ1-2): DAMVIQNPRYQVTQFGKPVTLSCSQTLNHNVMYWYQQKSSQAPKLLFHYYDKDFNNEADTPDNFQSRRPNTSFCFLDIRSPGLGDTAMYLCATSRDVGANYGYTFGSGTRLTVV.

This clone has a single count. The CDR3 sequence: CASSQEGTSNEQFF. In nucleotides, the CDR3 is TGTGCCAGCAGCCAAGAGGGAACTAGCAATGAGCAGTTCTTC. V and J are TRBV3-1 (or the pseudogene TRBV3-2) and TRBJ2-1; D is perhaps TRBD2 (5 bases). V was trimmed by 0 bases and J by 6 bases, leaving 9 bases between them. This CDR3 is built from 14 residues. Germline V gene sequence: CDR1 LGHDT, CDR2 YNNKEL (reference sequence).

V gene TRBV5-6 combines with J gene TRBJ1-1; 8 bases are a match to TRBD1. V dropped 3 bases and J dropped 5; count of bases not matched to a gene: 6. CDR3 size: 14 residues. Germline CDR1 is SGHDT and CDR2 is YYEEEE. CDR3 residues: CASSSYRTGTEAFF. The CDR3, as DNA: TGTGCCAGCAGCTCCTACCGGACAGGGACTGAAGCTTTCTTT.

The chain recombines TRBV5-1 with TRBJ1-1, with 8 bases fitting TRBD1. Unmatched junction bases numbered 8, after V lost 3 bases and J lost 1 base. The germline V gene has CDR1 SGHRS and CDR2 YFSETQ. CDR3 length: 16 residues. The CDR3 loop is CASSSLPGQANTEAFF. The CDR3 DNA follows: TGCGCCAGCAGCTCTCTTCCGGGACAGGCGAACACTGAAGCTTTCTTT. The entire variable domain, with the rest obtained from reference TRBV5-1 and TRBJ1-1, is as follows: KAGVTQTPRYLIKTRGQQVTLSCSPISGHRSVSWYQQTPGQGLQFLFEYFSETQRNKGNFPGRFSGRQFSNSRSEMNVSTLELGDSALYLCASSSLPGQANTEAFFGQGTRLTVV.

The chain has TRBV7-2 and TRBJ2-7, with D maybe TRBD1 (6 bases). This CDR3 is built from 15 residues. Germline V gene sequence: CDR1 SGHTA, CDR2 FQGNSA. Between the trimmed V and J ends, which lost 5 bases and 2 bases, there was a span of 16 bases. CDR3 protein: CASSPSPGVPYEQYF. The DNA for the CDR3 is TGTGCCAGCAGCCCCTCGCCAGGGGTCCCCTACGAGCAGTACTTC. Variable domain in full (rest from reference TRBV7-2 and TRBJ2-7): GAGVSQSPSNKVTEKGKDVELRCDPISGHTALYWYRQSLGQGLEFLIYFQGNSAPDKSGLPSDRFSAERTGGSVSTLTIQRTQQEDSAVYLCASSPSPGVPYEQYFGPGTRLTVT.